A single sample is the source of the 12 T cell receptor beta chains below, sequenced in a study of blood T cell repertoires in COVID-19. Some clones are missing from TCRdb's copy, which holds only in-frame ones; the method was immunoSEQ multiplex PCR. This sample has about 99,000 clones, with over 70% found just once. Sequencing was performed on peripheral blood. All receptors derive from a man in his fifties or sixties with acute or convalescent COVID-19.

The rearrangement joins TRBV3-1 (or the pseudogene TRBV3-2) to TRBJ1-5; 10 bases map to TRBD1. This CDR3 is 15 amino acids long. After removal of 4 bases from V and 2 bases from J, the junction contained 2 bases not matched to a gene. Germline CDR1 is LGHDT and CDR2 is YNNKEL (reference sequence). The CDR3, as DNA: TGTGCCAGCAGCCGCGGACAGGGGGGCAATCAGCCCCAGCATTTT. It translates to CASSRGQGGNQPQHF.

The rearrangement links TRBV5-6 to TRBJ2-6; D might be TRBD1 (6 bases). Germline V lookup: CDR1 SGHDT, CDR2 YYEEEE. The V gene lost 2 bases and the J gene lost 0 bases, with 15 bases spanning the gap. CDR3 length: 18 amino acids. The CDR3 here is CASSFPTGSLSGANVLTF. The DNA of the CDR3 is TGTGCCAGCAGCTTCCCGACAGGATCCCTCTCTGGGGCCAACGTCCTGACTTTC.

The chain couples TRBV5-1 to TRBJ1-5; D is undetermined. There are 14 residues in the CDR3. Germline CDR1 is SGHRS and CDR2 is YFSETQ. Trimming pared 4 bases from V and 4 bases from J, leaving 12 bases between. This CDR3 reads CASSQGGKNQPQHF. The CDR3 DNA reads TGCGCCAGCAGCCAAGGCGGTAAAAATCAGCCCCAGCATTTT.

The DNA for the CDR3 is TGTGCCAGCAGCCAAGTGGCCAGGGGGACTGAAGCTTTCTTT. The encoded protein is CASSQVARGTEAFF. The chain joins TRBV14 to TRBJ1-1; TRBD1 aligns across 7 bases. After removal of 1 base from V and 5 bases from J, the junction contained 4 bases not matched to a gene. Germline V CDR1 and CDR2: SGHDN, FVKESK. The CDR3 covers 14 residues. The whole variable domain, filled in from reference TRBV14 and TRBJ1-1, reads EAGVTQFPSHSVIEKGQTVTLRCDPISGHDNLYWYRRVMGKEIKFLLHFVKESKQDESGMPNNRFLAERTGGTYSTLKVQPAELEDSGVYFCASSQVARGTEAFFGQGTRLTVV.

The rearrangement joins TRBV7-9 to TRBJ2-5, with a possible D match to TRBD2 (6 bases). V shed 4 bases and J shed 4 bases, with 19 bases lying between them. The CDR3 is made up of 16 amino acids. Per germline, CDR1 SEHNR and CDR2 FQNEAQ (reference sequence). CDR3 sequence (DNA): TGTGCCAGCAGCTCTAGCCGGGAGTCACTGGGAGAGACCCAGTACTTC. This translates into CASSSSRESLGETQYF.

The chain is built from TRBV18 and TRBJ1-3, with D perhaps matching TRBD1 (5 bases). From germline, CDR1 is KGHSH and CDR2 LQKENI. This CDR3 is built from 20 residues. Between the trimmed V and J ends, which lost 1 base and 1 base, there was a span of 23 bases. The DNA for the CDR3 is TGTGCCAGCTCACCACTGATTGTCGCCGACAGTCGGGGGTCTGGAAACACCATATATTTT. Encoded protein: CASSPLIVADSRGSGNTIYF.

The table lists this clone with a count of one. This chain joins TRBV3-1 (or the pseudogene TRBV3-2) and TRBJ2-1; the D is unclear. This CDR3 has 16 amino acids. CDR1 LGHDT and CDR2 YNNKEL come from the germline V gene (reference sequence). Trimming took 1 base from V and 7 from J, leaving 17 bases between them. This CDR3 reads CASSQGTLYFNNEQFF. The CDR3 nucleotides read TGTGCCAGCAGCCAAGGCACGCTGTACTTTAATAATGAGCAGTTCTTC.

This rearrangement joins TRBV30 to TRBJ2-1; 11 bases are a match to TRBD2. Per the germline V gene, CDR1 is GTSNPN and CDR2 is SVGIG (reference sequence). V shed 0 bases and J 8 bases; nucleotides not matched to a gene: 9. CDR3 length: 16 residues. CDR3 region: CAWSVAVFSGRDEQFF. CDR3 coding DNA: TGTGCCTGGAGTGTGGCAGTTTTTAGCGGGAGGGATGAGCAGTTCTTC.

The chain uses TRBV30 and TRBJ1-5; perhaps TRBD1 as D (5 bases). The CDR3 runs to 15 residues. The V end was cut by 0 bases, the J end by 2 bases, with 11 bases between. Germline CDR1 reads GTSNPN; CDR2 reads SVGIG (reference sequence). CDR3 in DNA: TGTGCCTGGAGTGTGGGTCAGGGTCGCAATCAGCCCCAGCATTTT. This translates into CAWSVGQGRNQPQHF.

This clone was detected only once. V usage is TRBV9 and J usage is TRBJ2-1; the match to TRBD2 covers 9 bases. Trimming at V came to 0 bases and at J to 2 bases, leaving 6 bases not matched to a gene. This CDR3 is built from 17 residues. The germline V gene encodes CDR1 SGDLS and CDR2 YYNGEE. This chain's CDR3 is CASSVALASGTYNEQFF. The CDR3 nucleotides read TGTGCCAGCAGCGTAGCACTGGCTAGCGGGACCTACAATGAGCAGTTCTTC.

The chain links TRBV6-1 to TRBJ1-1; 7 bases align to TRBD1. The germline CDR1 and CDR2 sequences are MNHNS and SASEGT. J gave up 10 bases and V 2 bases, and 10 bases lay outside the gene matches. The CDR3 has 14 residues. CDR3 protein: CASSERSWRGRAFF. Here the CDR3 DNA reads TGTGCCAGCAGTGAAAGGTCTTGGAGGGGGCGAGCTTTCTTT.

This sequence joins TRBV29-1 and TRBJ2-6, with 8 bases aligning to TRBD1. The germline CDR1 and CDR2 sequences are SQVTM and ANQGSEA. This CDR3 has 17 amino acids. V trimming: 7 bases; J trimming: 0 bases; junction bases outside the gene matches: 11. The CDR3 region is CSAYHRDRSSGANVLTF. DNA of the CDR3: TGCAGCGCATATCACCGGGACAGGAGCTCTGGGGCCAACGTCCTGACTTTC.